The following is a T cell receptor beta chain sequence with its context. This CDR3 spans 16 amino acids. Germline trimming cut 0 bases from V and 7 bases from J; bases unmatched to any gene: 3. Per germline, CDR1 SGHVS and CDR2 FNYEAQ. The data are from a study of blood T cell repertoires in COVID-19. For the study at large: Sites in the United States, Italy and Spain provided acute and convalescent COVID-19 samples.

As originally analysed: Using reference gene primer amplification, nucleated cell counts were estimated. Profiled with immunoSEQ multiplex PCR; TCRdb holds only in-frame clones, not every one. V and J calls and clone size are as listed in that table; D and trimming were resolved from the DNA. Altogether tens of thousands of clones are present, roughly 82% being singletons, with the ten largest covering roughly 10%. This receptor was identified in a man aged 55-75 years with acute or convalescent COVID-19. Sequencing input: peripheral blood. The rearrangement links TRBV7-6 to TRBJ2-7, with 16 positions matching TRBD2. Here the CDR3 DNA reads TGTGCCAGCAGCTTAGCGGGACTAGCGGGAGGGGGAGAGCAGTACTTC. Protein sequence: CASSLAGLAGGGEQYF. The variable domain in full, with the rest retrieved from reference TRBV7-6 and TRBJ2-7, is GAGVSQSPRYKVTKRGQDVALRCDPISGHVSLYWYRQALGQGPEFLTYFNYEAQQDKSGLPNDRFSAERPEGSISTLTIQRTEQRDSAMYRCASSLAGLAGGGEQYFGPGTRLTVT.